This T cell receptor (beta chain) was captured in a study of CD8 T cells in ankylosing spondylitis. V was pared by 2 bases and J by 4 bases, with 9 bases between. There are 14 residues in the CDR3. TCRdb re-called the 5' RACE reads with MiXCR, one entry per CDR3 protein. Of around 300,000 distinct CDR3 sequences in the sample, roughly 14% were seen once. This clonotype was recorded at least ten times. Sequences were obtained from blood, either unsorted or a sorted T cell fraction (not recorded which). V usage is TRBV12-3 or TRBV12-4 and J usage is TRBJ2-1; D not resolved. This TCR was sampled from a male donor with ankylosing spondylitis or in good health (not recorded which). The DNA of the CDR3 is TGTGCCAGCAGTTTATCCAGGCTTTACAATGAGCAGTTCTTC. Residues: CASSLSRLYNEQFF.